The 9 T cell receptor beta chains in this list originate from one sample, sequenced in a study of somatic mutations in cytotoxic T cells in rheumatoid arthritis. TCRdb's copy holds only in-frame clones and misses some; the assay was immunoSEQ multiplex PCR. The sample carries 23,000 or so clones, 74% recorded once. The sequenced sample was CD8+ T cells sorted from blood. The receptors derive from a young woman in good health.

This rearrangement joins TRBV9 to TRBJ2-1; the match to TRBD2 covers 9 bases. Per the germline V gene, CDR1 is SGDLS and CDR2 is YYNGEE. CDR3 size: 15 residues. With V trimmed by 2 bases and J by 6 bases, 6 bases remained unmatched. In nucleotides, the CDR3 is TGTGCCAGCAGCGTGGGCGGGGGGGCCCTCAATGAGCAGTTCTTC. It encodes CASSVGGGALNEQFF.

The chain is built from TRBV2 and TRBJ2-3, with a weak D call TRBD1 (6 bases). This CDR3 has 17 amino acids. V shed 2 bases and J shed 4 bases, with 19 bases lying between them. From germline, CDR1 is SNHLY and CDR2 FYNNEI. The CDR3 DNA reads TGTGCCAGCAGTGAATCTGGGGGCGCCGTGGGGGCAGATACGCAGTATTTT. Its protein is CASSESGGAVGADTQYF.

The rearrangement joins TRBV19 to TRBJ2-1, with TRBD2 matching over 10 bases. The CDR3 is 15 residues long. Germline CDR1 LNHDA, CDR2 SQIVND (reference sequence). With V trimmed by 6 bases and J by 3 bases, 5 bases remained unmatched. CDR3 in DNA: TGTGCCAGTAGCCCTAGCGGGGGCCTCTACAATGAGCAGTTCTTC. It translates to CASSPSGGLYNEQFF.

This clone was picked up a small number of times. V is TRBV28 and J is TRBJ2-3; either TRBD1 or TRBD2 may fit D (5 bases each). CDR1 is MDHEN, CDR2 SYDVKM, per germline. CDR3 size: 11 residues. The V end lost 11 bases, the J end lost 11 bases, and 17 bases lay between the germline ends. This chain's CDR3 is CACSPGTQQYF. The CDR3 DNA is TGTGCCTGCTCCCCCGGGACCCAGCAGTATTTT.

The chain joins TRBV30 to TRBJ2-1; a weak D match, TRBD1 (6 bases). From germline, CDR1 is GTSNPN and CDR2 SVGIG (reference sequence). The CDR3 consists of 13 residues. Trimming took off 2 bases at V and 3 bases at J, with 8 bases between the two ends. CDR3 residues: CAWSMDSYNEQFF. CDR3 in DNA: TGTGCCTGGAGTATGGACAGCTACAATGAGCAGTTCTTC.

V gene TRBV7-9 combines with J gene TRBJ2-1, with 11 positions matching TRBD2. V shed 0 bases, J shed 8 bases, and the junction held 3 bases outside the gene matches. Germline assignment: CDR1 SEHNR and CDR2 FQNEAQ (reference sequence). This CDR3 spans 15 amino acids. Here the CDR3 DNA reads TGTGCCAGCAGCTTAGCTAGCGGGGGGGCGGATGAGCAGTTCTTC. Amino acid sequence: CASSLASGGADEQFF.

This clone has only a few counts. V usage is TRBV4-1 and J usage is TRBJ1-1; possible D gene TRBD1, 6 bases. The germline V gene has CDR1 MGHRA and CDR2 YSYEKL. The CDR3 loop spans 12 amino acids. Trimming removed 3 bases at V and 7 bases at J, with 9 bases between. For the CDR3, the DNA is TGCGCCAGCAGCCATGACAGGAATGAAGCTTTCTTT. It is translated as CASSHDRNEAFF.

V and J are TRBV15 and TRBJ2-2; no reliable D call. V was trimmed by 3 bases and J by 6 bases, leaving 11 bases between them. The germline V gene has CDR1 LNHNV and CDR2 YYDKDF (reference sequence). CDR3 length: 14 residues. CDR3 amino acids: CATSRPLVSGELFF. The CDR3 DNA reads TGTGCCACCAGCAGGCCGCTAGTTTCCGGGGAGCTGTTTTTT.

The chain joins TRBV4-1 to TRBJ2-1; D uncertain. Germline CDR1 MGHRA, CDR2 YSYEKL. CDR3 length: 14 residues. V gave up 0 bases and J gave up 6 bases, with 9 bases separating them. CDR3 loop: CASSQEGPSNEQFF. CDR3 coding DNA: TGCGCCAGCAGCCAAGAAGGACCATCCAATGAGCAGTTCTTC.